This note documents a single T cell receptor beta chain sequence. Reverse transcription of about 0.45 to 1 ug RNA was performed with random hexamers. TCRdb reprocessed the immunoSEQ multiplex PCR reads with MiXCR, giving one entry per CDR3 protein. The sample has a few hundred thousand distinct CDR3 sequences, about 95% seen once. The data were obtained in a study of CD8 T cells in Susac syndrome. The sequenced sample consisted of CD4+ T cells from PBMCs. The receptor was derived from a human donor with multiple sclerosis.

DNA for the CDR3: TGCAGTGCTCGGGTGGACATTCTCTACGAGCAGTACTTC. It encodes CSARVDILYEQYF. This chain connects TRBV20-1 to TRBJ2-7; a possible D gene is TRBD1 (5 bases). Trimming cost V 5 bases and J 3 bases, with 14 bases left between them. The germline CDR1 and CDR2 sequences are DFQATT and SNEGSKA (reference sequence). The CDR3 extends over 13 amino acids.